This TCR beta chain was sequenced during a study of cytomegalovirus exposure and HLA in healthy donors. Study as a whole: Inside one of the first data releases sat roughly 80 million unique TCRs taken from HLA-typed donors.

There are 14 residues in the CDR3. V lost 4 bases to trimming and J lost 0 bases, with 9 bases between them. Germline V gene lookup returns CDR1 MNHEY and CDR2 SVGAGI. In the PCR, 60 Vbeta and 13 Jbeta primers were used. Generated by immunoSEQ multiplex PCR, the TCRdb table keeps only in-frame clones and is missing some. The table has about 74,000 clones, 72% seen once. V is TRBV6-5 and J is TRBJ1-1; D may be TRBD1 (5 bases). The TCR comes from a woman aged 40-49 years in good health and CMV-seropositive. Sequenced input: PBMCs. The CDR3 sequence is CASSSRAMNTEAFF. The DNA for the CDR3 is TGTGCCAGCAGTTCCAGGGCGATGAACACTGAAGCTTTCTTT.